These 4 T cell receptor beta chains came from one sample sequenced in a study of T cell repertoires in cytomegalovirus infection. TCRdb reprocessed the reads via MiXCR and lists one record per CDR3 protein. This table holds around 300,000 distinct CDR3 sequences, about 25% found once. The sample comprised PBMCs. The receptors originated from a human donor in good health (CMV status not recorded). Some clones in this sample may be carry-over from other donors' samples.

The rearrangement uses TRBV15 and TRBJ2-6; D gene uncertain. The length of the CDR3 is 15 residues. The V end was cut by 3 bases, the J end by 0 bases, with 6 bases between. Germline CDR1 is LNHNV and CDR2 is YYDKDF (reference sequence). The CDR3 nucleotides read TGTGCCACCAGCAGCACAGCCTCTGGGGCCAACGTCCTGACTTTC. Translated: CATSSTASGANVLTF.

A few counts support this clonotype. The rearrangement uses TRBV29-1 and TRBJ1-2, with 8 bases matching TRBD1. After removal of 4 bases from V and 7 bases from J, the junction contained 14 bases not matched to a gene. The CDR3 has 15 residues. CDR1 is SQVTM and CDR2 is ANQGSEA in the germline V gene. The DNA of the CDR3 is TGCAGCGTTGGCCCGCCGGACAGGGTCTTTGGTGGCTACACCTTC. Its protein product is CSVGPPDRVFGGYTF.

This chain links TRBV7-3 with TRBJ2-6; D unclear. Germline CDR1 is SGHTA and CDR2 is FQGTGA. Trimming left V 3 bases short and J 3 bases short, with 9 bases between. The CDR3 is made up of 15 amino acids. The CDR3 reads CASSFQVVGANVLTF. The CDR3 DNA reads TGTGCCAGCAGCTTCCAGGTTGTTGGGGCCAACGTCCTGACTTTC.

The CDR3 here is CASSLANPYGYTF. The CDR3 coding sequence is TGTGCCAGCAGCTTAGCTAACCCCTATGGCTACACCTTC. This rearrangement joins TRBV7-6 to TRBJ1-2, with D hard to call. From germline, CDR1 is SGHVS and CDR2 FNYEAQ. Between the trimmed V and J ends, which lost 0 bases and 4 bases, there was a span of 6 bases. CDR3 length: 13 amino acids.